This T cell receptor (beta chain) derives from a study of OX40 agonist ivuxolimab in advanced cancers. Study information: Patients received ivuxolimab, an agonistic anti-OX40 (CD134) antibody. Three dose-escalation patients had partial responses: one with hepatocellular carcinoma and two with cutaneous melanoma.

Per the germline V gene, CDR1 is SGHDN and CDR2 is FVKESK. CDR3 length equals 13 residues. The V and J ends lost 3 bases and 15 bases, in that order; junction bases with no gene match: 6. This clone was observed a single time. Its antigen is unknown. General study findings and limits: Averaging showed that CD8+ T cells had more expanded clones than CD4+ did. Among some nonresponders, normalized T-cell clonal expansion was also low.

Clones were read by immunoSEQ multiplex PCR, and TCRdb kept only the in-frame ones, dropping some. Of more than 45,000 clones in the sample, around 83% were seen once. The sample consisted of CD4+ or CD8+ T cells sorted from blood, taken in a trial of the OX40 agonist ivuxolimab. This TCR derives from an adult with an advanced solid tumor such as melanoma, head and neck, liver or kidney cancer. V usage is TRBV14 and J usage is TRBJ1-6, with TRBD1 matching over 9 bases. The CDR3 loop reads CASSHTGGRFLHF. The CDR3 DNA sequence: TGTGCCAGCAGCCATACAGGGGGCAGGTTCCTCCACTTT.